This T cell receptor (beta chain) was retrieved from a study of shared clonotypes between healthy human individuals. Study overall: Aged between 18 and 49, the donors were two women and a few men.

This CDR3 has 14 amino acids. Germline V lookup: CDR1 SEHNR, CDR2 FQNEAQ (reference sequence). V gave up 1 base and J gave up 3 bases, with 8 bases separating them. Study conclusions and caveats: The sharing of 4.5% to 5.5% of naive CD4 clonotypes was seen across a handful of donors.

Comment on this clone: Its matching antigen is unknown. This may come from a read error, since a much larger clone is one base off. Other DNA sequences in this specimen translate into the identical CDR3.

This table comes from immunoSEQ multiplex PCR, and its TCRdb copy is limited to in-frame clones, with some not included. The table has some 1 million clones, around 76% seen once. The origin of this receptor is a man between 18 and 29 years old in good health. The V call is TRBV7-9, the J call TRBJ2-3; maybe TRBD2 (6 bases). Sequencing was done on a sample of memory CD4+ T cells sorted from blood. Subset specified: CD45RA-negative fraction. The CDR3 protein is CASSLEGLTDTQYF. In nucleotides, the CDR3 is TGTGCCAGCAGCTTAGAGGGACTTACAGATACGCAGTATTTT. Variable domain in full (rest from reference TRBV7-9 and TRBJ2-3): DTGVSQNPRHKITKRGQNVTFRCDPISEHNRLYWYRQTLGQGPEFLTYFQNEAQLEKSRLLSDRFSAERPKGSFSTLEIQRTEQGDSAMYLCASSLEGLTDTQYFGPGTRLTVL.